The 13 T cell receptor beta chains below come from one sample, sequenced in a study of metastatic and nonmetastatic thyroid tumors. TCRdb reprocessed the PCR reads using MiXCR. The sample lists 14,000 to 15,000 clones, 20% to 25% occurring once. Among the patients, none had received any treatment before thyroid surgery. Sequenced sample: tumor tissue. The receptors shown here come from a female donor with papillary thyroid cancer or a benign thyroid nodule (not recorded which). Some clones in this sample may be carry-over from other donors' samples.

Sample share makes this clone medium-sized. This chain uses TRBV6-1 with TRBJ2-7, with D perhaps assigned TRBD1 or TRBD2 (5 bases each). Trimming pared 6 bases from V and 3 bases from J, leaving 12 bases between. Germline assignment: CDR1 MNHNS and CDR2 SASEGT. This CDR3 has 13 residues. CDR3 residues: CASRGDSSYEQYF. In nucleotides, the CDR3 is TGTGCCAGCAGGGGAGACAGCAGCTACGAGCAGTACTTC.

This clone has more than one count but fewer than ten. The chain links TRBV4-1 to TRBJ1-3, with D hard to call. CDR3 length equals 15 residues. Trimming pared 1 base from V and 6 bases from J, leaving 13 bases between. CDR1 is MGHRA and CDR2 is YSYEKL in the germline V gene. The CDR3 sequence is CASSQAPGYINTIYF. The CDR3 DNA reads TGCGCCAGCAGCCAAGCACCAGGTTATATAAACACCATATATTTT.

This clone was counted many times. The chain carries TRBV7-2 and TRBJ2-1, with D possibly being TRBD1 (5 bases). CDR1 is SGHTA, CDR2 FQGNSA, per germline. V was pared by 2 bases and J by 6 bases, with 5 bases between. The CDR3 sequence is 12 residues long. The CDR3 DNA follows: TGTGCCAGCAGCTTACAGGGCAATGAGCAGTTCTTC. This gives the protein CASSLQGNEQFF. Combining the CDR3 with reference TRBV7-2 and TRBJ2-1 gives the whole variable domain GAGVSQSPSNKVTEKGKDVELRCDPISGHTALYWYRQSLGQGLEFLIYFQGNSAPDKSGLPSDRFSAERTGGSVSTLTIQRTQQEDSAVYLCASSLQGNEQFFGPGTRLTVL.

There are many counts of this clone. The chain links TRBV14 to TRBJ2-7; TRBD1 matches at 9 bases. Germline assignment: CDR1 SGHDN and CDR2 FVKESK. The CDR3 is 14 amino acids. Losses at the gene ends were 2 bases for V and 6 bases for J; bases not matched to a gene: 5. CDR3 bases: TGTGCCAGCAGCCAAAACAGGGGGCAGCGCGAGCAGTACTTC. Protein product: CASSQNRGQREQYF.

This clone is termed medium-sized. This chain connects TRBV3-1 to TRBJ1-3, with TRBD1 as a possible D gene (6 bases). The V end was cut by 4 bases, the J end by 7 bases, with 20 bases between. The CDR3 runs 16 residues. CDR1 is LGHDT and CDR2 is YNNKEL in the germline V gene (reference sequence). The chain's CDR3 is CASSPPSDRIGNTIYF. As DNA, the CDR3 is TGTGCCAGCAGCCCTCCATCCGACAGGATAGGGAACACCATATATTTT. Filled out from reference TRBV3-1 and TRBJ1-3, the complete variable domain reads DTAVSQTPKYLVTQMGNDKSIKCEQNLGHDTMYWYKQDSKKFLKIMFSYNNKELIINETVPNRFSPKSPDKAHLNLHINSLELGDSAVYFCASSPPSDRIGNTIYFGEGSWLTVV.

This clone came up many times. This sequence joins TRBV9 and TRBJ2-7; 8 nucleotides agree with TRBD2. Germline-derived CDR1 and CDR2 are SGDLS and YYNGEE. V lost 0 bases, J lost 4 bases, and 6 bases stayed unmatched. The CDR3 extends over 15 amino acids. The CDR3 here is CASSVAREGVYEQYF. The CDR3, as DNA: TGTGCCAGCAGCGTAGCCCGGGAGGGCGTATACGAGCAGTACTTC.

This clone was recorded a few times. The chain recombines TRBV12-3 or TRBV12-4 with TRBJ1-2; D is undetermined. This CDR3 region has 14 residues. V was clipped by 7 bases and J by 8 bases, with 20 bases between them. The CDR3 protein is CASKSRTDSYGYTF. CDR3 nucleotides: TGTGCCAGCAAATCACGGACTGATTCCTACGGCTACACCTTC.

A few counts support this clone. An end of the junction differs from the germline gene, which may be a read error. The chain uses TRBV6-1 and TRBJ2-5; D is unclear. CDR1 is MNHNS and CDR2 is SASEGT in the germline V gene. The CDR3 loop spans 13 amino acids. CDR3 loop: CASSGQPQETRYF. The CDR3 bases are TGTGCCAGCAGTGGGCAGCCCCAAGAGACCCGGTACTTC.

As concerns this clone: Being one base from a much bigger clone, this may be a read error. Other DNA sequences in the sample encode the same CDR3. The chain couples TRBV5-1 to TRBJ1-5; D might be TRBD1 (5 bases). The V end lost 4 bases, the J end lost 0 bases, and 11 bases lay between the germline ends. This CDR3 spans 15 amino acids. Germline V gene lookup returns CDR1 SGHRS and CDR2 YFSETQ. The CDR3 DNA is TGCGCCAGCAGCCCGGGGACGAATAGCAATCAGCCCCAGCATTTT. Translated: CASSPGTNSNQPQHF.

This clone ranks as medium-sized. The chain employs TRBV28 and TRBJ2-7; tentative D call: TRBD2 (6 bases). Germline V CDR1 and CDR2: MDHEN, SYDVKM. Trimming left V 7 bases short and J 4 bases short, with 8 bases between. The CDR3 is 11 amino acids. The CDR3 loop is CASTRGYEQYF. CDR3 coding DNA: TGTGCCAGCACCCGGGGGTACGAGCAGTACTTC.

This clone was seen ten or more times. V usage is TRBV20-1 and J usage is TRBJ2-3; 11 bases agree with TRBD2. This CDR3 is built from 18 residues. CDR1 and CDR2 (germline): DFQATT, SNEGSKA (reference sequence). V lost 3 bases, J lost 4 bases, and 15 bases stayed unmatched. For the CDR3, the DNA is TGCAGTGCTAGGTCTGGTACTAGCGGGAGAGGTAGAGCAGATACGCAGTATTTT. As protein: CSARSGTSGRGRADTQYF.

This clone was counted only a few times. The chain carries TRBV29-1 and TRBJ2-7; D unclear. CDR3 length: 14 amino acids. The V end was cut by 5 bases, the J end by 0 bases, with 14 bases between. Per germline, CDR1 SQVTM and CDR2 ANQGSEA. The CDR3 reads CSVYMCPGSYEQYF. The CDR3, as DNA: TGCAGCGTTTACATGTGCCCTGGCTCCTACGAGCAGTACTTC.

There are a few counts of this clone. The chain uses TRBV6-4 and TRBJ2-3, with TRBD2 matching over 7 bases. The CDR3 runs 19 residues. The V gene's germline CDR1 is MRHNA and CDR2 SNTAGT. Trimming at V came to 4 bases and at J to 0 bases, leaving 16 bases not matched to a gene. The CDR3 DNA reads TGTGCCAGCAGTGCCTTAGCGGGTCGCAACTTTTCTAGCACAGATACGCAGTATTTT. Translating gives CASSALAGRNFSSTDTQYF.